The next 25 T cell receptor beta chains were all read from a single sample in a study of T-cell reconstitution after alpha-beta-depleted transplantation in children. Using unique molecular identifiers, the investigators prepared the TCRbeta library. One entry per CDR3 protein results from TCRdb running MiXCR on the PCR reads. The sample has roughly 48,000 distinct CDR3 sequences, roughly 5% seen once. This specimen consisted of PBMCs, mostly from graft donor cells, obtained 60 days after TCRalphabeta/CD19-depleted stem cell transplant. The receptor set was obtained from a female patient aged 2 to 10 who had a stem cell transplant for aplastic anemia, so the T cells may come from the graft donor.

At least ten counts were recorded for this clonotype. The chain combines TRBV15 with TRBJ2-7, with a tentative D call TRBD1 (6 bases). The CDR3 has 16 residues. V lost 3 bases, J lost 8 bases, and 23 bases lay in between. From germline, CDR1 is LNHNV and CDR2 YYDKDF (reference sequence). DNA for the CDR3: TGTGCCACCAGCAGTCAACAGGGATCCCTAACCTTGAAGCAGTACTTC. Encoded protein: CATSSQQGSLTLKQYF.

This clonotype was picked up many times. The gene calls are TRBV5-5 and TRBJ2-7, with D possibly being TRBD2 (7 bases). Trimming left V 4 bases short and J 2 bases short, with 22 bases between. This CDR3 contains 17 residues. Germline V gives CDR1 SGHKS, CDR2 YYEKEE (reference sequence). The chain's CDR3 is CASSHNRDGTTTYEQYF. The CDR3 nucleotides read TGTGCCAGCAGCCATAACAGGGATGGGACTACCACCTACGAGCAGTACTTC. The entire variable domain, with the rest obtained from reference TRBV5-5 and TRBJ2-7, is as follows: DAGVTQSPTHLIKTRGQQVTLRCSPISGHKSVSWYQQVLGQGPQFIFQYYEKEERGRGNFPDRFSARQFPNYSSELNVNALLLGDSALYLCASSHNRDGTTTYEQYFGPGTRLTVT.

This clonotype came up many times. V gene TRBV20-1 combines with J gene TRBJ2-7; 7 positions agree with TRBD1. The CDR3 is 13 residues long. CDR1 is DFQATT, CDR2 SNEGSKA, per germline (reference sequence). Trimming cost V 5 bases and J 1 base; bases outside gene matches: 5. CDR3 amino acids: CSAGLQGSYEQYF. In DNA form, the CDR3 reads TGCAGTGCTGGGCTACAGGGGTCCTACGAGCAGTACTTC.

This clonotype was seen many times. The rearrangement uses TRBV20-1 and TRBJ2-1; TRBD2 is a possible D gene (7 bases). This CDR3 is 13 amino acids long. The V end lost 6 bases, the J end lost 2 bases, and 11 bases lay between the germline ends. Germline CDR1 reads DFQATT; CDR2 reads SNEGSKA (reference sequence). The CDR3 sequence is CSAWGGPYNEQFF. The CDR3 bases are TGCAGTGCCTGGGGGGGGCCCTACAATGAGCAGTTCTTC.

Points on this clonotype: This may arise from a read error, as a much more abundant clone is one base away. The V and J genes are TRBV7-9 and TRBJ2-4, with D uncertain. This CDR3 region has 17 residues. Trimming removed 5 bases at V and 0 bases at J, with 17 bases between. Germline assignment: CDR1 SEHNR and CDR2 FQNEAQ (reference sequence). The CDR3: CASSPLGPDIAKNIQYF. CDR3 nucleotide sequence: TGTGCCAGCAGCCCCCTAGGGCCAGATATAGCCAAAAACATTCAGTACTTC. Together with reference TRBV7-9 and TRBJ2-4, the CDR3 gives the full variable domain: DTGVSQNPRHKITKRGQNVTFRCDPISEHNRLYWYRQTLGQGPEFLTYFQNEAQLEKSRLLSDRFSAERPKGSFSTLEIQRTEQGDSAMYLCASSPLGPDIAKNIQYFGAGTRLSVL.

In this sample, this clonotype turned up many times. V is TRBV10-3 and J is TRBJ2-5; a weak D match, TRBD1 (6 bases). CDR1 and CDR2 (germline): ENHRY, SYGVKD. V lost 6 bases to trimming and J lost 7 bases, with 24 bases between them. The CDR3 consists of 16 residues. CDR3 nucleotides: TGTGCCATCAGCGAAGGGGGAACAGCCGGTGGTGGGACCCAGTACTTC. This translates into CAISEGGTAGGGTQYF.

The V and J genes are TRBV28 and TRBJ2-1; 12 nucleotides align to TRBD2. The CDR3 is 17 residues long. The germline V gene encodes CDR1 MDHEN and CDR2 SYDVKM. The V and J ends lost 6 bases and 2 bases, in that order; junction bases with no gene match: 8. CDR3 protein: CASRTSGGLVPYNEQFF. CDR3 in DNA: TGTGCCAGCAGGACTAGCGGGGGCCTTGTCCCCTACAATGAGCAGTTCTTC.

This clonotype was recorded at least ten times. The chain is built from TRBV28 and TRBJ2-7; no clear D gene. CDR3 length equals 12 residues. Germline V CDR1 and CDR2: MDHEN, SYDVKM. Trimming left V 0 bases short and J 3 bases short, with 3 bases between. The CDR3 sequence: CASSLWGYEQYF. DNA for the CDR3: TGTGCCAGCAGTTTATGGGGCTACGAGCAGTACTTC.

The sample holds many counts of this clonotype. The chain links TRBV7-9 to TRBJ2-5; TRBD2 is a possible D gene (6 bases). This CDR3 region has 14 residues. The V gene lost 1 base and the J gene lost 2 bases, with 8 bases spanning the gap. Germline CDR1 SEHNR, CDR2 FQNEAQ (reference sequence). The DNA of the CDR3 is TGTGCCAGCAGCTTAGGCGGGATACAAGAGACCCAGTACTTC. It specifies CASSLGGIQETQYF.

In its sample, this clonotype is medium-sized (0.01 to 0.1%). The chain uses TRBV6-5 and TRBJ2-3; D is unresolved. Trimming took off 0 bases at V and 1 base at J, with 8 bases between the two ends. The CDR3 extends over 15 amino acids. Germline CDR1 reads MNHEY; CDR2 reads SVGAGI. CDR3 nucleotides: TGTGCCAGCAGTTACTCACCAGGACGCACAGATACGCAGTATTTT. It encodes CASSYSPGRTDTQYF.

This clonotype has a count of ten or more. This rearrangement joins TRBV27 to TRBJ2-7; 7 positions agree with TRBD2. The V segment lost 7 bases and the J segment 3 bases; nucleotides outside the gene matches: 6. The CDR3 is 13 residues long. CDR1 is MNHEY, CDR2 SMNVEV, per germline (reference sequence). The CDR3 nucleotides read TGTGCCAGCAAGAGGGCGGGGGTCTACGAGCAGTACTTC. Its translation is CASKRAGVYEQYF.

The table lists this clonotype with a few counts. The V call is TRBV5-1, the J call TRBJ1-2, with 7 bases lining up with TRBD1. Germline-derived CDR1 and CDR2 are SGHRS and YFSETQ. This CDR3 is 15 amino acids long. V lost 1 base to trimming and J lost 0 bases; unmatched junction nucleotides: 3. The CDR3 DNA follows: TGCGCCAGCAGCTTGCTACAGGGGACTAACTATGGCTACACCTTC. Protein sequence: CASSLLQGTNYGYTF.

This clonotype was seen a few times. The chain uses TRBV5-1 and TRBJ2-7, with TRBD1 matching over 9 bases. The CDR3 spans 15 residues. Per the germline V gene, CDR1 is SGHRS and CDR2 is YFSETQ. J lost 7 bases, V lost 4 bases, and 12 bases had no gene match. The CDR3 protein is CASSATGTGSTEQYF. The CDR3, as DNA: TGCGCCAGCAGCGCTACCGGGACAGGGAGTACGGAGCAGTACTTC.

This clonotype has a single count. A read error may explain this, as a much larger clone is one base away. This sequence joins TRBV5-1 and TRBJ1-2, with 9 positions matching TRBD1. This CDR3 has 16 residues. Germline assignment: CDR1 SGHRS and CDR2 YFSETQ. The CDR3 DNA reads TGCGCCAGCAGCTTGGAACCGGGACAGGGAAACTATGGCTACCCCTTC. It is translated as CASSLEPGQGNYGYPF.

There are many counts of this clonotype. V gene TRBV12-3 or TRBV12-4 combines with J gene TRBJ2-1, with 8 positions matching TRBD2. V shed 5 bases, J shed 0 bases, and the junction held 3 bases outside the gene matches. This CDR3 contains 15 residues. The CDR3 nucleotides are TGTGCCAGCAGTCAGAGCGGGGGCTCCTACAATGAGCAGTTCTTC. It encodes CASSQSGGSYNEQFF.

The sample holds many counts of this clonotype. V gene TRBV5-1 combines with J gene TRBJ2-3; no reliable D call. The V and J ends lost 0 bases and 4 bases respectively, with 6 bases between them. In germline, CDR1 is SGHRS, CDR2 YFSETQ. The CDR3 has 13 residues. The CDR3 DNA follows: TGCGCCAGCAGCTTGGATCTGGCAGATACGCAGTATTTT. Translation gives CASSLDLADTQYF.

This clonotype was counted ten times or more. The V and J genes are TRBV20-1 and TRBJ2-7; 8 nucleotides line up with TRBD2. Germline V gives CDR1 DFQATT, CDR2 SNEGSKA (reference sequence). The CDR3 has 14 residues. The V gene end was trimmed by 4 bases and the J gene end by 2 bases; junction bases not matched to a gene: 7. The CDR3 is CSAILLAGPYEQYF. In DNA form, the CDR3 reads TGCAGTGCTATACTATTAGCGGGACCCTACGAGCAGTACTTC.

This clonotype was found many times. The chain joins TRBV15 to TRBJ1-2; 7 nucleotides match TRBD1. Germline lookup yields CDR1 LNHNV and CDR2 YYDKDF (reference sequence). The CDR3 length is 15 residues. With V trimmed by 5 bases and J by 8 bases, 14 bases remained unmatched. CDR3 amino acids: CATSFPDRAPGGYTF. CDR3 bases: TGTGCCACCAGCTTTCCTGACAGGGCCCCGGGGGGCTACACCTTC. The full variable domain, with the rest looked up from reference TRBV15 and TRBJ1-2, is DAMVIQNPRYQVTQFGKPVTLSCSQTLNHNVMYWYQQKSSQAPKLLFHYYDKDFNNEADTPDNFQSRRPNTSFCFLDIRSPGLGDTAMYLCATSFPDRAPGGYTFGSGTRLTVV.

This clonotype was seen many times. This chain links TRBV28 with TRBJ2-2; D call uncertain. CDR1 MDHEN and CDR2 SYDVKM come from the germline V gene. V shed 6 bases and J shed 5 bases, with 13 bases lying between them. This CDR3 has 14 residues. The CDR3 DNA follows: TGTGCCAGCAGGCCTCAGGTCCCTACCGGGGAGCTGTTTTTT. This encodes CASRPQVPTGELFF.

There are many counts of this clonotype. The chain uses TRBV5-1 and TRBJ2-5; D is perhaps TRBD1 (5 bases). Trimming removed 3 bases at V and 1 base at J, with 13 bases between. Looked up from germline, CDR1 is SGHRS and CDR2 is YFSETQ. This CDR3 has 15 residues. The CDR3 DNA is TGCGCCAGCAGCTACCGACAGCCTGGCCAAGAGACCCAGTACTTC. This codes for CASSYRQPGQETQYF.

This clonotype was counted at least ten times. V and J are TRBV9 and TRBJ2-1; D could derive from TRBD1 or TRBD2 (5 bases each). Looked up from germline, CDR1 is SGDLS and CDR2 is YYNGEE. This CDR3 region has 15 residues. Trimming took off 0 bases at V and 7 bases at J, with 14 bases between the two ends. CDR3 protein: CASSVVGERRNEQFF. The CDR3 nucleotides read TGTGCCAGCAGCGTAGTGGGGGAGCGAAGGAATGAGCAGTTCTTC.

This clonotype was recorded at least ten times. As DNA, the CDR3 is TGCAGTGCTAGAGATAACAACTACAATGAGCAGTTCTTC. It is translated as CSARDNNYNEQFF. V gene TRBV20-1 combines with J gene TRBJ2-1, with unresolved D. This CDR3 has 13 amino acids. The germline V and J ends were trimmed by 0 bases and 3 bases, with 6 bases remaining between them. Germline values: CDR1 DFQATT, CDR2 SNEGSKA (reference sequence).

This chain connects TRBV5-4 to TRBJ1-6, with 7 positions matching TRBD1. The germline V gene has CDR1 SGHNT and CDR2 YYREEE (reference sequence). CDR3 length: 15 residues. V dropped 1 base and J dropped 7; count of bases not matched to a gene: 5. The CDR3 spells CASSLKVQGNSPLHF. In nucleotides, the CDR3 is TGTGCCAGCAGCTTGAAGGTACAGGGGAATTCACCCCTCCACTTT.

In its sample, this clonotype was seen many times. V and J are TRBV15 and TRBJ2-7; TRBD1 might be the D (6 bases). Trimming took off 5 bases at V and 6 bases at J, with 17 bases between the two ends. The CDR3 totals 14 residues. Germline CDR1 and CDR2: LNHNV and YYDKDF (reference sequence). This CDR3 reads CATSPNLAGVEQYF. DNA of the CDR3: TGTGCCACCAGCCCCAATTTGGCAGGGGTCGAGCAGTACTTC.

This clonotype was seen repeatedly, ten times or more. The chain recombines TRBV7-3 with TRBJ2-5, with D perhaps TRBD1 or TRBD2 (7 bases each). Trimming took 4 bases from V and 4 from J, leaving 13 bases between them. Germline loops: CDR1 SGHTA, CDR2 FQGTGA. This CDR3 is 14 amino acids long. In nucleotides, the CDR3 is TGTGCCAGCAGCTCAACAGGGGAGGGAGAGACCCAGTACTTC. Translating it yields CASSSTGEGETQYF.